These T cell receptor beta chains were read from a single sample in a study of T cell responses to AZD1222 COVID-19 vaccine. TCRdb's table, derived via immunoSEQ multiplex PCR, lists solely in-frame clones and lacks some. Of 160,000 or so clones listed, about 90% are singletons. Sequencing was performed on peripheral blood, taken on day 0 of MenACWY control vaccination. Receptor source: an adult in good health. The CDR3 runs from the conserved cysteine through the conserved F or W. Fields, in order: J gene, D gene, V gene, CDR3 protein. A D gene is named only where the DNA matches it firmly.

>TRBJ1-5|-|TRBV28
CASSLLSQSNQPQHF
>TRBJ1-3|-|TRBV10-3
CALGASSGNTIYF
>TRBJ2-3|-|TRBV30
CAWSVLATSTDTQYF
>TRBJ1-1|-|TRBV10-1
CASSENLGNTEAFF
>TRBJ2-4|TRBD2|TRBV7-8
CASSPLGTSGVGTKNIQYF
>TRBJ2-7|TRBD2|TRBV3-1/TRBV3-2
CASSRTMGGKVSYEQYF
>TRBJ2-2|-|TRBV5-6
CASSLFRASYGELFF
>TRBJ1-5|-|TRBV7-2
CASSAGTPNSNQPQHF
>TRBJ1-1|-|TRBV3-1/TRBV3-2
CASSQESTQGKTEAFF
>TRBJ1-2|-|TRBV6-5
CASVAGGYGYTF
>TRBJ1-2|TRBD1|TRBV7-8
CASSLTGSGYGYTF
>TRBJ2-1|TRBD2|TRBV7-2
CASSTGTSLRYEQFF
>TRBJ1-3|-|TRBV9
CASSASPGQDSGNTIYF
>TRBJ1-5|-|TRBV18
CASSLGVSNQPQHF
>TRBJ2-2|-|TRBV9
CASSPAFGELFF
>TRBJ2-7|-|TRBV19
CASSIQSSYEQYF
>TRBJ1-1|-|TRBV14
CASSQDVQGEAFF
>TRBJ2-2|TRBD1|TRBV18
CASSPNQGALSPGELFF
>TRBJ1-1|-|TRBV6-5
CASRDRGGRTEAFF
>TRBJ1-6|-|TRBV21-1
CASLIGQVEVQGSDSPLHF
>TRBJ2-3|TRBD2|TRBV18
CASSPKPGLAIGSTDTQYF
>TRBJ1-6|-|TRBV27
CASSLRPTWAGYNSPLHF
>TRBJ2-7|TRBD2|TRBV5-1
CASSSGTSAYYEQYF
>TRBJ1-3|-|TRBV28
CASSLSGGNTIYF
>TRBJ1-1|-|TRBV6-2/TRBV6-3
CASSRIRQGSTEAFF
>TRBJ2-2|-|TRBV5-1
CASRQGGELFF
>TRBJ2-3|-|TRBV15
CATRKGGIEDTQYF
>TRBJ2-7|-|TRBV14
CASSPFIGAPYEQYF
>TRBJ1-2|TRBD1|TRBV7-3
CASSLTGTAQRDGYTF
>TRBJ1-3|-|TRBV2
CASSAPGRGHSGNTIYF
>TRBJ2-7|-|TRBV5-1
CASRIERAYEQYF
>TRBJ2-1|TRBD1|TRBV20-1
CSAIDRGHEQFF
>TRBJ2-1|TRBD1|TRBV10-1
CASIRTGPASYNEQFF
>TRBJ2-5|-|TRBV3-1/TRBV3-2
CASSRSGYQETQYF
>TRBJ1-4|-|TRBV6-4
CASSDSGVEKLFF
>TRBJ2-5|-|TRBV6-5
CASSFSGTNQETQYF
>TRBJ2-7|-|TRBV7-8
CASSLTGRSYEQYF
>TRBJ1-2|-|TRBV2
CATLPRGRLRSWGYGYTF
>TRBJ2-3|-|TRBV18
CASSPSPDGLDTQYF
>TRBJ1-5|TRBD1|TRBV7-2
CASSPTGGLEPQHF
>TRBJ2-7|-|TRBV5-1
CASSWLSSYEQYF
>TRBJ2-7|TRBD2|TRBV27
CASSSSGLFVYEQYF
>TRBJ2-7|TRBD1|TRBV7-8
CASSPGQAISYEQYF
>TRBJ2-7|-|TRBV11-2
CASSLGWGGQYF
>TRBJ1-2|-|TRBV7-3
CASSPTGRANRRASGYTF
>TRBJ2-7|TRBD2|TRBV4-2
CASSQETPGPAGGFYEQYF
>TRBJ1-1|-|TRBV6-2/TRBV6-3
CASSTLFNTEAFF
>TRBJ2-3|TRBD1|TRBV10-3
CATTGDASTDTQYF
>TRBJ1-5|-|TRBV12-3/TRBV12-4
CASSLAQLGPQHF
>TRBJ1-5|-|TRBV2
CASSVSGVSNQPQHF